This T cell receptor beta chain appears in the sequencing data of a study of cytomegalovirus exposure and HLA in healthy donors. Broader study findings: Rarity held for most TCR sequences, but there were some public TCRs that occurred in many donors. The study designated roughly 160 TCR beta chains cytomegalovirus-associated.

The study ran its PCR with 60 Vbeta and 13 Jbeta primers. Method: immunoSEQ multiplex PCR; TCRdb's copy keeps in-frame clones and lacks some. The sample contains approximately 210,000 clones, about 80% of which appear only once. V shed 1 base and J 6 bases; nucleotides not matched to a gene: 8. Germline CDR1 and CDR2: LGHNA and YNFKEQ. CDR3 size: 15 residues. For this clone: Antigen unknown.

This sequence was found in a man aged 35 to 55 in good health and CMV-seropositive. The rearrangement links TRBV4-2 to TRBJ2-7; 8 bases match TRBD1. Sequenced material: PBMCs. The CDR3 protein is CASSQGQGSATEQYF. In DNA form, the CDR3 reads TGTGCCAGCAGCCAAGGACAGGGGTCCGCTACCGAGCAGTACTTC.